This TCR beta chain was documented in a study of CD4+ T cells in melanoma. The CDR3 has 14 amino acids. V was trimmed by 1 base and J by 4 bases, leaving 10 bases between them. The germline V gene has CDR1 MGHRA and CDR2 YSYEKL. Study results and limitations: In melanoma, neoantigen-specific CD4+ T cells reportedly differed in differentiation state.

Produced via immunoSEQ multiplex PCR; TCRdb's table is partial and in-frame only. The table has roughly 110,000 clones, approximately 90% seen once. Points on this clone: The target antigen is unknown.

This clonotype was obtained from a human donor with melanoma. The chain joins TRBV4-1 to TRBJ1-2; D gene uncertain. Specimen: peripheral blood. As DNA, the CDR3 is TGCGCCAGCAGCCAAGGGCCCTCGGGCTATGGCTACACCTTC. As protein: CASSQGPSGYGYTF.